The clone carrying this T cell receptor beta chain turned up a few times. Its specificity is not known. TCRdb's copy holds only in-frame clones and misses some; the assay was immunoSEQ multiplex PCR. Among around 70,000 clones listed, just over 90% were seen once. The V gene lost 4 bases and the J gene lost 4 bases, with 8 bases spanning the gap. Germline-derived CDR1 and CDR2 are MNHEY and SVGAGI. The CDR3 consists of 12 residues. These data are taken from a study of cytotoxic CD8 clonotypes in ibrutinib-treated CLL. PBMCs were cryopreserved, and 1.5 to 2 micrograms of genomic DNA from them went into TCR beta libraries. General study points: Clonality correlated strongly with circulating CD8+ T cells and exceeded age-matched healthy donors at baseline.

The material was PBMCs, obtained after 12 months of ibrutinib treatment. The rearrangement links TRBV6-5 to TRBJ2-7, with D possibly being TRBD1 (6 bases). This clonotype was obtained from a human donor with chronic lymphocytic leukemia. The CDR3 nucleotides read TGTGCCAGCAGTTTACAGGGTTACGAGCAGTACTTC. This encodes CASSLQGYEQYF.